This T cell receptor beta chain was captured in a study of cytomegalovirus exposure and HLA in healthy donors. Study conclusions and caveats: Most TCR sequences showed up rarely, but some public TCRs showed up in many donors. The majority of CMV-associated TCR beta chains were reported as apparently HLA-restricted in a later analysis. Roughly 170 TCR beta chains were listed as cytomegalovirus-associated.

Concerning this clone: Its antigen is as yet unknown.

In the PCR, 60 Vbeta and 13 Jbeta primers were used. TCRdb's copy holds only in-frame clones and misses some; the assay was immunoSEQ multiplex PCR. The sample yields more than 85,000 clones, around 84% seen once. Sequenced material: PBMCs. The TCR was taken from a woman aged 25 to 39 in good health and CMV-seronegative.

CDR3 region: CATSRDAAGEQYF. The CDR3 bases are TGTGCCACCAGCAGAGATGCGGCGGGCGAGCAGTACTTC. This sequence joins TRBV15 and TRBJ2-7; a weak D match, TRBD2 (5 bases). The germline V and J ends were trimmed by 0 bases and 6 bases, with 9 bases remaining between them. This CDR3 comprises 13 residues. Per germline, CDR1 LNHNV and CDR2 YYDKDF (reference sequence). The entire variable domain, with the rest obtained from reference TRBV15 and TRBJ2-7, is as follows: DAMVIQNPRYQVTQFGKPVTLSCSQTLNHNVMYWYQQKSSQAPKLLFHYYDKDFNNEADTPDNFQSRRPNTSFCFLDIRSPGLGDTAMYLCATSRDAAGEQYFGPGTRLTVT.